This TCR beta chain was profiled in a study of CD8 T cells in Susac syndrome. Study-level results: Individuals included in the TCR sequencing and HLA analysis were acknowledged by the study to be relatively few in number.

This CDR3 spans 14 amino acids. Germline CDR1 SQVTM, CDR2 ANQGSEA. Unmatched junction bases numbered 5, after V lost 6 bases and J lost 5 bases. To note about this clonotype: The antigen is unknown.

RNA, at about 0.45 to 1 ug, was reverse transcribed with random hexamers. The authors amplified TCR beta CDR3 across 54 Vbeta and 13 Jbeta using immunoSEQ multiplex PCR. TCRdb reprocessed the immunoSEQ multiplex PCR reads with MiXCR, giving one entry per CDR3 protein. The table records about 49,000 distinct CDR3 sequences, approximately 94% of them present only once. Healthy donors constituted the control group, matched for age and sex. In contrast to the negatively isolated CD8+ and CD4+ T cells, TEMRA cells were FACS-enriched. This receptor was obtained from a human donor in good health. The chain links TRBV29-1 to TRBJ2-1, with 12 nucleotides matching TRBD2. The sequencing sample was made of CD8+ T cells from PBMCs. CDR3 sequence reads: CSVRLAGANNEQFF. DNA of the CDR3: TGCAGCGTCCGACTAGCGGGAGCTAACAATGAGCAGTTCTTC.